What follows are 28 T cell receptor beta chains derived from one specimen sequenced in a study of blood T cell repertoires in COVID-19. Some clones are missing from TCRdb's copy, which holds only in-frame ones; the method was immunoSEQ multiplex PCR. The table shows over 250,000 clones, with approximately 90% occurring only once. Input material: peripheral blood. Receptor source: a woman in her forties who had recovered from COVID-19.

The chain recombines TRBV4-3 with TRBJ1-2, with D unresolved. V was cut by 1 base and J by 4 bases, with 19 bases left in between. Germline CDR1 reads LGHNA; CDR2 reads YSLEER. The CDR3 length is 17 residues. The chain's CDR3 is CASSQGVVSLGTYGYTF. The CDR3, as DNA: TGCGCCAGCAGCCAAGGAGTAGTGTCGCTAGGTACCTATGGCTACACCTTC.

The V and J genes are TRBV30 and TRBJ2-7; 8 positions match TRBD1. This CDR3 has 13 residues. Germline lookup yields CDR1 GTSNPN and CDR2 SVGIG (reference sequence). V was pared by 8 bases and J by 4 bases, with 10 bases of the junction left unmatched. CDR3 sequence reads: CAQGAGGPYEQYF. CDR3 nucleotides: TGTGCCCAGGGGGCAGGGGGTCCGTACGAGCAGTACTTC.

The V call is TRBV6-2 or TRBV6-3, the J call TRBJ2-5, with a tentative D call TRBD2 (6 bases). The CDR3 has 18 residues. Germline lookup yields CDR1 MNHEY and CDR2 SVGEGT. V was pared by 2 bases and J by 0 bases, with 19 bases between. CDR3 DNA: TGTGCCAGCAGTTACCCCCGGGGCGGGGACGACCACCAAGAGACCCAGTACTTC. Translation gives CASSYPRGGDDHQETQYF.

The gene calls are TRBV7-2 and TRBJ2-1, with D uncertain. Germline V gives CDR1 SGHTA, CDR2 FQGNSA. The V gene lost 5 bases and the J gene lost 9 bases, with 11 bases spanning the gap. This CDR3 has 12 residues. CDR3 sequence reads: CASSPRVGEQFF. CDR3 sequence (DNA): TGTGCCAGCAGCCCCCGGGTGGGTGAGCAGTTCTTC.

V is TRBV6-6 and J is TRBJ2-2, with D maybe TRBD1 (6 bases). The CDR3 totals 16 residues. Germline-derived CDR1 and CDR2 are MNHNY and SVGAGI (reference sequence). The V and J ends lost 2 bases and 1 base respectively, with 11 bases between them. Here the CDR3 DNA reads TGTGCCAGCAGTTACGAGGGACAACTGAACACCGGGGAGCTGTTTTTT. Translation gives CASSYEGQLNTGELFF.

In DNA, the CDR3 is TGTGCCAGCACCCCTCGGTGGTTACAGCCCCAGCATTTT. Its translation is CASTPRWLQPQHF. The V and J genes are TRBV6-2 or TRBV6-3 and TRBJ1-5; D not resolved. V was clipped by 7 bases and J by 7 bases, with 14 bases between them. CDR3 size: 13 residues. Germline CDR1 and CDR2: MNHEY and SVGEGT.

The CDR3 DNA reads TGTGCCAGCACCGCCACAGGGTTCTCTGGAAACACCATATATTTT. It encodes CASTATGFSGNTIYF. The rearrangement links TRBV9 to TRBJ1-3, with a weak D call TRBD1 (6 bases). The CDR3 sequence is 15 residues long. Trimming took off 6 bases at V and 0 bases at J, with 13 bases between the two ends. Germline lookup yields CDR1 SGDLS and CDR2 YYNGEE.

With respect to this clone: The sample holds other DNA sequences that translate to the same CDR3. The J gene is TRBJ1-2, the V gene TRBV7-2; 7 bases align to TRBD1. The J segment lost 2 bases and the V segment lost 4 bases, leaving 7 bases of the junction unmatched. CDR1 and CDR2 from the germline V gene are SGHTA and FQGNSA. This CDR3 comprises 15 residues. The CDR3 reads CASSSRTGANYGYTF. CDR3 coding DNA: TGTGCCAGCAGCTCCCGGACAGGAGCCAACTATGGCTACACCTTC.

A few counts support this clone. The CDR3 reads CASSPGAGGSTGELFF. The DNA of the CDR3 is TGTGCCAGCTCACCAGGGGCAGGGGGCTCGACCGGGGAGCTGTTTTTT. This chain links TRBV18 with TRBJ2-2; TRBD1 aligns across 8 bases. Trimming took 2 bases from V and 5 from J; bases not matched to a gene: 7. The CDR3 totals 16 residues. Germline V gene data show CDR1 as KGHSH and CDR2 as LQKENI.

The chain employs TRBV10-3 and TRBJ1-2; D is uncertain. Trimming removed 2 bases from V and 4 bases from J, with 5 bases in between. CDR1 is ENHRY, CDR2 SYGVKD, per germline. This CDR3 has 12 amino acids. The CDR3 spells CAISEGPYGYTF. The DNA for the CDR3 is TGTGCCATCAGTGAGGGGCCCTATGGCTACACCTTC.

This chain uses TRBV12-3 or TRBV12-4 with TRBJ1-2, with D maybe TRBD1 (5 bases). This CDR3 has 13 residues. V was cut by 3 bases and J by 8 bases, with 13 bases left in between. The DNA of the CDR3 is TGTGCCAGCAGTTTCCCAGCAGGGCGAGGCTACACCTTC. Protein: CASSFPAGRGYTF.

The rearrangement uses TRBV7-2 and TRBJ2-1; TRBD2 aligns across 7 bases. The V gene's germline CDR1 is SGHTA and CDR2 FQGNSA. The CDR3 loop spans 13 amino acids. The junction had 14 bases not matched to a gene; V was cut back by 5 bases and J by 16 bases. This CDR3 is CASSPHMGGPFFF. CDR3 coding DNA: TGTGCCAGCAGCCCCCACATGGGAGGGCCCTTCTTCTTC. The complete variable domain, with remaining parts taken from reference TRBV7-2 and TRBJ2-1, reads GAGVSQSPSNKVTEKGKDVELRCDPISGHTALYWYRQSLGQGLEFLIYFQGNSAPDKSGLPSDRFSAERTGGSVSTLTIQRTQQEDSAVYLCASSPHMGGPFFFGPGTRLTVL.

The genes are TRBV6-9 and TRBJ1-4; TRBD1 aligns across 7 bases. V lost 5 bases, J lost 5 bases, and 8 bases stayed unmatched. This CDR3 has 15 residues. CDR1 MNHGY and CDR2 SVAAGI come from the germline V gene. The CDR3 here is CASSPRDSPNEKLFF. DNA for the CDR3: TGTGCCAGCAGTCCCCGGGACAGCCCAAATGAAAAACTGTTTTTT.

The rearrangement uses TRBV19 and TRBJ1-2; D perhaps matches TRBD1 (6 bases). V was pared by 1 base and J by 1 base, with 10 bases between. CDR3 length: 15 amino acids. CDR1 and CDR2 (germline): LNHDA, SQIVND (reference sequence). CDR3 region: CASSIGADSNYGYTF. Written as DNA, the CDR3 is TGTGCCAGTAGTATAGGGGCGGACAGTAACTATGGCTACACCTTC.

The rearrangement links TRBV7-7 to TRBJ2-5, with 7 positions matching TRBD2. CDR1 and CDR2 from the germline V gene are SSHAT and FNYEAQ (reference sequence). The CDR3 consists of 11 residues. CDR3 DNA: TGTGCTAGCGGGCACCAAGAGACCCAGTACTTC. Its translation: CASGHQETQYF.

The gene calls are TRBV16 and TRBJ2-1, with TRBD2 identical over 16 bases. The germline gives CDR1 KGHSY, CDR2 FQNENV. There are 14 residues in the CDR3. With V trimmed by 3 bases and J by 13 bases, 3 bases remained unmatched. CDR3 sequence (DNA): TGTGCCAGCAGCCAGGGACTAGCGGGAGGGCGACAGTTCTTC. It translates to CASSQGLAGGRQFF. Filled out from reference TRBV16 and TRBJ2-1, the complete variable domain reads GEEVAQTPKHLVRGEGQKAKLYCAPIKGHSYVFWYQQVLKNEFKFLISFQNENVFDETGMPKERFSAKCLPNSPCSLEIQATKLEDSAVYFCASSQGLAGGRQFFGPGTRLTVL.

This clone came up once. The V gene is TRBV30, the J gene TRBJ1-2, with D tentatively TRBD1 (5 bases). Germline loops: CDR1 GTSNPN, CDR2 SVGIG (reference sequence). V was pared by 5 bases and J by 8 bases, with 21 bases between. The CDR3 runs 14 residues. The CDR3 here is CAWLDIPQPGGYTF. The CDR3 DNA reads TGTGCCTGGTTGGACATCCCACAGCCCGGGGGCTACACCTTC.

The chain has TRBV12-3 or TRBV12-4 and TRBJ2-2; a weak D match, TRBD2 (5 bases). Trimming cost V 7 bases and J 3 bases, with 9 bases left between them. This CDR3 spans 13 amino acids. The DNA of the CDR3 is TGTGCCAGCACCACAGCGGACACCGGGGAGCTGTTTTTT. Protein: CASTTADTGELFF.

The chain has TRBV5-1 and TRBJ1-2; 9 nucleotides line up with TRBD1. CDR3 size: 17 residues. CDR1 is SGHRS and CDR2 is YFSETQ in the germline V gene. V dropped 2 bases and J dropped 5; count of bases not matched to a gene: 13. CDR3 loop: CASSLTWDRAGIYGYTF. The CDR3 nucleotides read TGCGCCAGCAGCTTAACCTGGGACAGGGCGGGAATTTATGGCTACACCTTC.

Here the CDR3 DNA reads TGTGCCAGCAGGACCGGGACAGGGATCTCACCCCTCCACTTT. It is translated as CASRTGTGISPLHF. V and J are TRBV6-5 and TRBJ1-6, with 9 bases matching TRBD1. The V segment lost 6 bases and the J segment 10 bases; nucleotides outside the gene matches: 7. Germline CDR1 and CDR2: MNHEY and SVGAGI. The CDR3 is made up of 14 amino acids.

CDR3 region: CASSLSVGQAEDWETQYF. In nucleotides, the CDR3 is TGTGCCAGCAGCCTCAGTGTGGGACAGGCCGAAGATTGGGAGACCCAGTACTTC. The V and J genes are TRBV7-6 and TRBJ2-5; 8 bases are a match to TRBD1. The germline CDR1 and CDR2 sequences are SGHVS and FNYEAQ. This CDR3 comprises 18 residues. The ends lost 5 bases at V and 5 bases at J; junction bases unmatched: 19.

CDR3 DNA sequence: TGTGCCAGCAGCTTATATGGGAGCTTGGAGACCCAGTACTTC. This gives the protein CASSLYGSLETQYF. The chain is built from TRBV7-9 and TRBJ2-5; TRBD2 is a possible D gene (5 bases). Germline-derived CDR1 and CDR2 are SEHNR and FQNEAQ (reference sequence). Trimming cost V 2 bases and J 5 bases, with 12 bases left between them. There are 14 residues in the CDR3.

The genes are TRBV14 and TRBJ2-3, with 7 positions matching TRBD1. CDR1 and CDR2 from the germline V gene are SGHDN and FVKESK. The CDR3 runs to 15 residues. Germline trimming cut 1 base from V and 1 base from J; bases unmatched to any gene: 2. CDR3 nucleotides: TGTGCCAGCAGCCAAGTAACAGGGGGCACAGATACGCAGTATTTT. It codes for CASSQVTGGTDTQYF.

V gene TRBV6-2 or TRBV6-3 combines with J gene TRBJ2-3; TRBD2 matches 7 bases. In germline, CDR1 is MNHEY, CDR2 SVGEGT. This CDR3 has 14 amino acids. The V and J ends lost 5 bases and 11 bases, in that order; junction bases with no gene match: 13. The DNA for the CDR3 is TGTGCCAGCAGTAAAGGACTAGAGGGTTTAGGGCAGTATTTT. Protein product: CASSKGLEGLGQYF.

This chain connects TRBV7-9 to TRBJ1-6, with no clear D. Trimming shortened V by 1 base and J by 16 bases, and 8 bases separated the two germline ends. CDR1 is SEHNR and CDR2 is FQNEAQ in the germline V gene (reference sequence). CDR3 length: 11 residues. The DNA of the CDR3 is TGTGCCAGCAGCTTAGGAGGCAGTCTCCACTTT. Residues: CASSLGGSLHF.

Only a few counts were recorded for this clone. V usage is TRBV4-3 and J usage is TRBJ2-1, with 8 nucleotides matching TRBD2. With 1 base clipped from V and 6 bases from J, the junction kept 11 bases outside the gene matches. Looked up from germline, CDR1 is LGHNA and CDR2 is YSLEER. CDR3 length: 17 amino acids. CDR3 sequence (DNA): TGCGCCAGCAGCCAAGGAGGGCTAGCGGCGGGGGGCAATGAGCAGTTCTTC. This codes for CASSQGGLAAGGNEQFF.

This clone was observed a few times. CDR3 sequence reads: CASALRGRGSTEAFF. CDR3 in DNA: TGTGCCAGCGCCCTCAGGGGGCGCGGGTCGACTGAAGCTTTCTTT. V usage is TRBV6-5 and J usage is TRBJ1-1; 8 nucleotides align to TRBD1. The CDR3 sequence is 15 residues long. The junction had 13 bases not matched to a gene; V was cut back by 8 bases and J by 5 bases. CDR1 is MNHEY, CDR2 SVGAGI, per germline.

The chain combines TRBV4-2 with TRBJ2-5; D gene unclear. The germline V and J ends were trimmed by 2 bases and 2 bases, with 9 bases remaining between them. This CDR3 has 14 residues. CDR1 and CDR2 (germline): LGHNA, YNFKEQ. The CDR3 sequence is CASSQRDGQETQYF. CDR3 bases: TGTGCCAGCAGCCAACGCGACGGGCAAGAGACCCAGTACTTC.